This is a list of T cell receptor beta chains from one sample in a study of blood T cell repertoires in COVID-19. Profiling relied on immunoSEQ multiplex PCR, and the TCRdb table lists in-frame clones only, not all of them. Of about 230,000 clones in the sample, approximately 87% were seen once. Sequencing was done on a sample of peripheral blood. Receptors originate from a woman in her sixties or seventies with active or convalescent COVID-19. Each CDR3 is given with its conserved first and last residue. The D gene is left open where the match is weak. Clone size, where shown, is once, few, many, or a class for clones that have expanded.

j_call,d_call,cdr3_length,v_call,clone_size,cdr3_nt,cdr3_aa
TRBJ1-2,NA,13,TRBV5-5,NA,TGTGCCAGCAGCTCCCGGACAGACTATGGCTACACCTTC,CASSSRTDYGYTF
TRBJ1-6,NA,13,TRBV30,NA,TGTGCCTGGAGTGGGACAGCGGATTCACCCCTCCACTTT,CAWSGTADSPLHF
TRBJ1-2,TRBD1,14,TRBV2,NA,TGTGCCAGCAGACAGGGGAGTATGTACTATGGCTACACCTTC,CASRQGSMYYGYTF
TRBJ2-1,TRBD1,15,TRBV6-5,NA,TGTGCCAGCAGGGGGACAGGGGGTGGCTACAATGAGCAGTTCTTC,CASRGTGGGYNEQFF
TRBJ1-5,NA,15,TRBV6-6,NA,TGTGCCAGCAGCCCCACAGGTAATAGCAATCAGCCCCAGCATTTT,CASSPTGNSNQPQHF
TRBJ2-7,NA,15,TRBV28,NA,TGTGCCAGCAGTTTAGCGGACATCCACTCCTACGAGCAGTACTTC,CASSLADIHSYEQYF
TRBJ2-7,TRBD2,18,TRBV7-6,NA,TGTGCCAGCAGCGCCGGGACTAGCGGGAGTACCTACCCCCTCGAGCAGTACTTC,CASSAGTSGSTYPLEQYF
TRBJ1-3,NA,15,TRBV27,NA,TGTGCCAGCAAACCCGGCGGTAGTATTGGAAACACCATATATTTT,CASKPGGSIGNTIYF
TRBJ1-4,TRBD1,16,TRBV13,few,TGTGCCAGCAGCTTAGGCCCGGGACAGGGGTATGAAAAACTGTTTTTT,CASSLGPGQGYEKLFF
TRBJ2-7,NA,13,TRBV5-1,few,TGCGCCAGAACCGCAGGGTTACCCTACGAGCAGTACTTC,CARTAGLPYEQYF